This T cell receptor (beta chain) came from a study of immune cell composition in non-small cell lung cancer. CDR1 and CDR2 from the germline V gene are SNHLY and FYNNEI. The CDR3 is 14 amino acids. V lost 4 bases and J lost 5; bases outside the gene matches: 6. Findings and caveats of the study: Lung squamous cell carcinoma tumours had significantly higher top 10 clone scores and productive clonality than lung adenocarcinoma. Clones >0.5% enriched in tumour were rarer in adenocarcinoma (around 33%) than squamous (around 75%).

Using immunoSEQ multiplex PCR, the repertoire was profiled, and TCRdb retains in-frame clones only, with some absent. The sample lists thousands of clones; 78% were seen once. In regard to this clone: Its antigen is undetermined.

DNA was extracted from unsorted cell suspensions stored frozen. The sequenced sample consisted of lung tumor tissue. V usage is TRBV2 and J usage is TRBJ2-7; 9 nucleotides match TRBD2. This TCR was sampled from a human donor with non-small cell lung cancer. The CDR3 sequence is CASSGRTSDDEQYF. The CDR3 DNA reads TGTGCCAGCAGTGGAAGGACTAGCGACGACGAGCAGTACTTC.